The 22 T cell receptor beta chains reported below all come from one sample, sequenced in a study of vaccination and CD4 T cells after COVID-19. Once obtained from cultured CD4+ T cells, the DNA was sequenced using the Oncomine TCR Beta short-read assay. TCRdb re-called the PCR reads with MiXCR, one entry per CDR3 protein. Seen here are approximately 12,000 distinct CDR3 sequences, around 30% observed once, and the top ten hold around a quarter. The treatment is: roughly 11-day PBMC culture with coronavirus spike peptide pools or control peptides (ViraFEST assay). Antigen specificity for these receptors is unknown. Source material: cultured CD4+ T cells from blood. These receptors were collected from a human donor with COVID-19.

J is TRBJ2-7 and V is TRBV7-2; 7 bases align to TRBD1. The CDR3 has 14 amino acids. V was clipped by 4 bases and J by 5 bases; unmatched bases: 8. Germline CDR1 and CDR2: SGHTA and FQGNSA. The CDR3 bases are TGTGCCAGCAGCTCCCCGGGACAGCATAACGAGCAGTACTTC. Residues: CASSSPGQHNEQYF.

This clonotype was seen a handful of times. This chain connects TRBV20-1 to TRBJ2-7, with TRBD2 as a possible D gene (7 bases). This CDR3 region has 14 residues. V was clipped by 5 bases and J by 3 bases, with 17 bases between them. CDR1 and CDR2 (germline): DFQATT, SNEGSKA (reference sequence). The CDR3 spells CSAVRGPKDYEQYF. CDR3 DNA sequence: TGCAGTGCTGTGCGGGGGCCCAAGGACTACGAGCAGTACTTC.

The genes are TRBV27 and TRBJ1-6; a possible D gene is TRBD1 (5 bases). Trimming left V 6 bases short and J 5 bases short, with 14 bases between. Per the germline V gene, CDR1 is MNHEY and CDR2 is SMNVEV (reference sequence). The CDR3 is 15 residues long. The CDR3 here is CASSPGRANNSPLHF. The CDR3 DNA reads TGTGCCAGCAGCCCGGGACGGGCTAATAATTCACCCCTCCACTTT.

The chain employs TRBV19 and TRBJ1-4; D is possibly TRBD1 (6 bases). The CDR3 extends over 14 amino acids. Germline V lookup: CDR1 LNHDA, CDR2 SQIVND (reference sequence). Trimming removed 9 bases at V and 3 bases at J, with 14 bases between. The CDR3 nucleotides are TGTGCCAGCAGACCAGGGGACTCTAATGAAAAACTGTTTTTT. Protein: CASRPGDSNEKLFF.

V is TRBV20-1 and J is TRBJ2-3; D is uncertain. With 4 bases removed from V and 2 bases from J, the gap between germline ends came to 16 bases. The CDR3 has 15 amino acids. CDR1 and CDR2 from the germline V gene are DFQATT and SNEGSKA (reference sequence). Here the CDR3 DNA reads TGCAGTGCTAACAATCCCAGGTCGATCACAGATACGCAGTATTTT. This translates into CSANNPRSITDTQYF.

The genes are TRBV10-1 and TRBJ2-7; possible D gene TRBD2, 5 bases. CDR3 length: 13 residues. V lost 0 bases to trimming and J lost 3 bases, with 6 bases between them. The germline gives CDR1 WNHNN, CDR2 SYGVQD (reference sequence). This CDR3 is CASSESGSYEQYF. The CDR3 nucleotides are TGCGCCAGCAGTGAGTCGGGGAGCTACGAGCAGTACTTC.

The J gene is TRBJ1-1, the V gene TRBV6-1; D is possibly TRBD1 (5 bases). The V and J ends lost 5 bases and 4 bases respectively, with 11 bases between them. The germline CDR1 and CDR2 sequences are MNHNS and SASEGT. The CDR3 has 13 amino acids. The CDR3 nucleotides read TGTGCCAGCAGTCTTCAGGGAGCCACTGAAGCTTTCTTT. This encodes CASSLQGATEAFF.

This chain uses TRBV7-2 with TRBJ1-2, with D possibly being TRBD1 (5 bases). Trimming took 5 bases from V and 4 from J, leaving 17 bases between them. The CDR3 spans 15 residues. Germline values: CDR1 SGHTA, CDR2 FQGNSA. Here the CDR3 DNA reads TGTGCCAGCAGCCAGACACGGGACCCTATCTATGGCTACACCTTC. It encodes CASSQTRDPIYGYTF. Drawing the rest from reference TRBV7-2 and TRBJ1-2, the complete variable domain is GAGVSQSPSNKVTEKGKDVELRCDPISGHTALYWYRQSLGQGLEFLIYFQGNSAPDKSGLPSDRFSAERTGGSVSTLTIQRTQQEDSAVYLCASSQTRDPIYGYTFGSGTRLTVV.

This chain uses TRBV20-1 with TRBJ1-5; weak D call: TRBD1 (6 bases). V lost 3 bases and J 0 bases, leaving 12 bases between the germline ends. CDR3 length: 15 amino acids. Germline V gene sequence: CDR1 DFQATT, CDR2 SNEGSKA (reference sequence). The DNA of the CDR3 is TGCAGTGCTAGGGGAGCAGGGGTTAGCAATCAGCCCCAGCATTTT. Protein: CSARGAGVSNQPQHF.

This clonotype came up a few times. V and J are TRBV27 and TRBJ1-2, with 8 positions matching TRBD1. Germline V lookup: CDR1 MNHEY, CDR2 SMNVEV (reference sequence). Unmatched junction bases numbered 9, after V lost 8 bases and J lost 4 bases. The CDR3 extends over 14 amino acids. The CDR3 spells CASLTGVGSYGYTF. DNA of the CDR3: TGTGCCAGCCTGACAGGGGTTGGTAGCTATGGCTACACCTTC.

This rearrangement joins TRBV7-9 to TRBJ1-3; D is ambiguous. V lost 1 base, J lost 4 bases, and 5 bases lay in between. Germline loops: CDR1 SEHNR, CDR2 FQNEAQ (reference sequence). The CDR3 runs to 13 residues. CDR3 DNA sequence: TGTGCCAGCAGCTTAGGTGCCGGAAACACCATATATTTT. This sequence encodes CASSLGAGNTIYF. Drawing the rest from reference TRBV7-9 and TRBJ1-3, the complete variable domain is DTGVSQNPRHKITKRGQNVTFRCDPISEHNRLYWYRQTLGQGPEFLTYFQNEAQLEKSRLLSDRFSAERPKGSFSTLEIQRTEQGDSAMYLCASSLGAGNTIYFGEGSWLTVV.

The chain links TRBV12-5 to TRBJ2-2; D unresolved. Trimming removed 4 bases at V and 6 bases at J, with 18 bases between. Germline V gives CDR1 LGHNT, CDR2 FRNRAP. There are 16 residues in the CDR3. The CDR3 here is CASGSPSGHMAGELFF. For the CDR3, the DNA is TGTGCTAGTGGTTCCCCTTCAGGCCACATGGCCGGGGAGCTGTTTTTT.

CDR3 nucleotides: TGTGCCAGCAGCTTAGATCCTAGCAGGGGGGATACGCAGTATTTT. It encodes CASSLDPSRGDTQYF. The chain combines TRBV11-1 with TRBJ2-3; 7 bases map to TRBD1. Trimming took 1 base from V and 6 from J; bases not matched to a gene: 7. Germline V gives CDR1 SGHAT, CDR2 FQDESV (reference sequence). The length of the CDR3 is 15 residues. Together with reference TRBV11-1 and TRBJ2-3, the CDR3 gives the full variable domain: EAEVAQSPRYKITEKSQAVAFWCDPISGHATLYWYRQILGQGPELLVQFQDESVVDDSQLPKDRFSAERLKGVDSTLKIQPAELGDSAMYLCASSLDPSRGDTQYFGPGTRLTVL.

The rearrangement links TRBV6-1 to TRBJ1-4, with D possibly matching TRBD1 (6 bases). This CDR3 comprises 13 residues. Looked up from germline, CDR1 is MNHNS and CDR2 is SASEGT. The V end lost 6 bases, the J end lost 3 bases, and 8 bases lay between the germline ends. CDR3 DNA sequence: TGTGCCAGCAGGGACAGACCTAATGAAAAACTGTTTTTT. Protein: CASRDRPNEKLFF.

In this sample, this clonotype turned up once. The V and J genes are TRBV5-6 and TRBJ2-7; the match to TRBD1 covers 8 bases. CDR1 is SGHDT, CDR2 YYEEEE, per germline. The CDR3 extends over 14 amino acids. The J segment lost 7 bases and the V segment lost 4 bases, leaving 10 bases of the junction unmatched. Here the CDR3 DNA reads TGTGCCAGCAGCCCTGGTGGTACAGGGGGTGAGCAGTACTTC. Its translation: CASSPGGTGGEQYF.

There are a few counts of this clonotype. The gene calls are TRBV5-4 and TRBJ1-1; 9 bases align to TRBD1. Germline V CDR1 and CDR2: SGHNT, YYREEE (reference sequence). Germline trimming cut 4 bases from V and 1 base from J; bases unmatched to any gene: 8. This CDR3 contains 16 residues. The CDR3 DNA sequence: TGTGCCAGCAGCCCTCCGGACAGGGGAAGGAACACTGAAGCTTTCTTT. As protein: CASSPPDRGRNTEAFF.

In its sample, this clonotype was seen a few times. The chain combines TRBV28 with TRBJ1-2, with D unclear. This CDR3 is 12 amino acids long. Germline V gives CDR1 MDHEN, CDR2 SYDVKM. Trimming shortened V by 5 bases and J by 5 bases, and 9 bases separated the two germline ends. CDR3 loop: CASSLVAYGYTF. CDR3 nucleotide sequence: TGTGCCAGCAGTCTGGTCGCGTATGGCTACACCTTC.

The chain combines TRBV7-2 with TRBJ1-2, with D perhaps TRBD1 (5 bases). V lost 5 bases and J lost 1, with 14 bases in between. Germline values: CDR1 SGHTA, CDR2 FQGNSA. The CDR3 has 15 amino acids. The CDR3 is CASSPRGSLNYGYTF. The CDR3 DNA follows: TGTGCCAGCAGCCCCCGGGGGTCTCTTAACTATGGCTACACCTTC.

This clonotype has only a few counts. This chain joins TRBV6-5 and TRBJ2-3; D unclear. With 4 bases removed from V and 2 bases from J, the gap between germline ends came to 13 bases. In germline, CDR1 is MNHEY, CDR2 SVGAGI. This CDR3 spans 15 amino acids. CDR3 nucleotide sequence: TGTGCCAGCAGTTCCGTAAGGGATCCCACAGATACGCAGTATTTT. Protein sequence: CASSSVRDPTDTQYF.

This sequence joins TRBV6-1 and TRBJ1-2; D perhaps matches TRBD1 (5 bases). Germline V gives CDR1 MNHNS, CDR2 SASEGT. The germline V and J ends were trimmed by 8 bases and 4 bases, with 17 bases remaining between them. The CDR3 covers 14 residues. CDR3 in amino acids: CASQSGTFSYGYTF. CDR3 sequence (DNA): TGTGCCAGCCAATCGGGGACCTTCAGCTATGGCTACACCTTC.

The chain combines TRBV7-9 with TRBJ1-6; D is undetermined. V lost 1 base, J lost 4 bases, and 5 bases lay in between. CDR1 and CDR2 (germline): SEHNR, FQNEAQ (reference sequence). The CDR3 is 14 residues long. Here the CDR3 reads CASSLEQYNSPLHF. DNA for the CDR3: TGTGCCAGCAGCTTAGAACAGTATAATTCACCCCTCCACTTT.

This chain connects TRBV20-1 to TRBJ1-6; D gene uncertain. Trimming took 5 bases from V and 10 from J, leaving 12 bases between them. CDR1 is DFQATT and CDR2 is SNEGSKA in the germline V gene (reference sequence). CDR3 length: 12 amino acids. The CDR3 region has the DNA TGCAGTGCTCATCGGTCTAACTCACCCCTCCACTTT. As protein: CSAHRSNSPLHF.